The subject of this entry is one T cell receptor beta chain. This sample stems from a study of technical replicates of blood from four donors. The method was immunoSEQ multiplex PCR; TCRdb's version includes in-frame clones alone and lacks a portion of them. The sample shows 95,000 to 100,000 clones, roughly 95% of them seen only once. The CDR3 spans 13 residues. The germline V gene has CDR1 SEHNR and CDR2 FQNEAQ (reference sequence). V lost 3 bases, J lost 7 bases, and 12 bases lay in between. The genes are TRBV7-9 and TRBJ1-2, with D unclear. This TCR came from a human donor in good health. The sequenced material came from T cells isolated from PBMCs. This chain's CDR3 is CASSLRKDAGYTF. In DNA form, the CDR3 reads TGTGCCAGCAGCTTGAGGAAAGATGCTGGCTACACCTTC.